Listed below are T cell receptor beta chains from one sample, sequenced in a study of molecular identifiers for immune sequencing clone quantification. MiXCR, run by TCRdb on the PCR reads, gives a single entry per CDR3 protein. In the table there are hundreds of thousands of distinct CDR3 sequences, 25% of which are singletons. Input material: naive CD8+ T cells from blood, with Jurkat cell RNA spiked in. The receptors shown here come from a human donor in good health. Some libraries in this study had Jurkat cell RNA spiked in. CDR3s include the opening cysteine and the closing phenylalanine or tryptophan. The D gene is left open where the match is weak. Rows give clone size only sometimes, using once, few, many, or a class for an expanded clone.

v_gene	j_gene	d_gene	len	abundance	CDR3aa	CDR3nt
TRBV7-2	TRBJ1-1	NA	16	many	CASSSTPDGLNTEAFF	TGTGCCAGCAGCTCAACCCCGGACGGACTTAACACTGAAGCTTTCTTT
TRBV24-1	TRBJ2-2	TRBD1	16	NA	CATSDRGQGNTGELLF	TGTGCCACCAGTGATCGGGGACAGGGAAACACCGGGGAGCTGCTTTTT
TRBV7-9	TRBJ1-1	NA	15	many	CASSSNRDTITEAFF	TGTGCCAGCAGCTCCAACCGGGACACCATCACTGAAGCTTTCTTT
TRBV5-4	TRBJ2-1	TRBD2	15	many	CASSLGLAGGDEQFF	TGTGCCAGCAGCTTGGGTCTAGCGGGAGGTGATGAGCAGTTCTTC
TRBV30	TRBJ1-2	TRBD1	15	many	CAWSGWTGIDYGYTF	TGTGCCTGGAGTGGGTGGACAGGTATAGACTATGGCTACACCTTC
TRBV5-6	TRBJ2-4	NA	14	many	CASSFGGSKNIQYF	TGTGCCAGCAGCTTTGGCGGGTCCAAAAACATTCAGTACTTC
TRBV14	TRBJ2-1	NA	15	NA	CASSQEEGYYNEQFF	TGTGCCAGCAGCCAAGAGGAGGGGTACTACAATGAGCAGTTCTTC
TRBV6-5	TRBJ1-6	NA	17	few	CASSYQVPGPRVSPLHF	TGTGCCAGCAGTTACCAAGTCCCGGGACCGCGGGTCTCACCCCTCCACTTT
TRBV9	TRBJ2-3	NA	15	NA	CASSDSGLSTDTQYF	TGTGCCAGCAGCGACTCTGGGTTGAGCACAGATACGCAGTATTTT
TRBV11-2	TRBJ1-4	TRBD1	17	NA	CASSFFGTANSNEKLVF	TGTGCCAGCAGCTTCTTTGGGACAGCGAACTCTAATGAAAAACTGGTTTTT
TRBV6-1	TRBJ2-7	NA	14	NA	CASILHGGPYEQYF	TGTGCCAGCATTCTACACGGAGGACCCTACGAGCAGTACTTC
TRBV4-1	TRBJ2-1	NA	14	NA	CASSQSTSHNEQFF	TGCGCCAGCAGCCAATCGACTTCCCACAATGAGCAGTTCTTC
TRBV9	TRBJ2-7	NA	15	few	CASSAAAGLAYEQYF	TGTGCCAGCAGCGCAGCAGCGGGCCTCGCCTACGAGCAGTACTTC
TRBV28	TRBJ2-7	NA	13	NA	CPRRHDGGYEQYF	TGTCCCCGAAGACACGATGGAGGATACGAGCAGTACTTC
TRBV30	TRBJ2-7	TRBD2	14	NA	CAWSWTSGSYEQYF	TGTGCCTGGAGTTGGACTAGCGGGAGTTACGAGCAGTACTTC
TRBV13	TRBJ1-2	TRBD1	18	few	CASSLKGQGPQNDYGYTF	TGTGCCAGCAGCTTAAAGGGACAGGGGCCCCAAAACGACTATGGCTACACCTTC
TRBV5-8	TRBJ2-5	TRBD2	15	many	CASSSGTSGSVTQYF	TGTGCCAGCAGCTCGGGTACTAGCGGGAGTGTGACCCAGTACTTC
TRBV5-4	TRBJ2-5	TRBD1	15	many	CASSPHQGAQETQYF	TGTGCCAGCAGCCCCCACCAGGGGGCGCAGGAGACCCAGTACTTC
TRBV7-6	TRBJ2-7	TRBD2	14	many	CASSSLAGGREQYF	TGTGCCAGCAGCTCGCTAGCGGGAGGGCGCGAGCAGTACTTC
TRBV7-2	TRBJ2-1	NA	13	NA	CASSFDGYNEQFF	TGTGCCAGCAGCTTCGACGGTTACAATGAGCAGTTCTTC
TRBV20-1	TRBJ2-3	TRBD1	18	few	CSARGGDRGLDSTDTQYF	TGCAGTGCTAGAGGGGGGGACAGGGGACTGGATAGCACAGATACGCAGTATTTT
TRBV4-1	TRBJ1-6	NA	15	NA	CASSHDGVGQSPLHF	TGCGCCAGCAGCCACGATGGAGTCGGGCAGTCACCCCTCCACTTT
TRBV29-1	TRBJ2-2	NA	11	NA	CSVVVTGALFF	TGCAGCGTTGTGGTAACCGGGGCGCTGTTTTTT
TRBV5-6	TRBJ1-6	NA	16	many	CASSSLDGTYNSPLHF	TGTGCCAGCAGCTCGTTAGATGGGACCTATAATTCACCCCTCCACTTT
TRBV12-3/TRBV12-4	TRBJ2-3	NA	12	many	CASRGDTDTQYF	TGTGCCAGCAGAGGGGACACAGATACGCAGTATTTT
TRBV21-1	TRBJ2-7	NA	15	NA	CASSTSSGSSYEQYF	TGTGCCAGCAGCACCAGTAGCGGGAGCTCCTACGAGCAGTACTTC
TRBV5-8	TRBJ1-1	NA	12	many	CASSLVWPEAFF	TGTGCCAGCAGCTTGGTTTGGCCTGAAGCTTTCTTT
TRBV6-1	TRBJ2-1	NA	12	NA	CASTYTYNEQFF	TGTGCCAGCACGTATACCTACAATGAGCAGTTCTTC
TRBV6-2/TRBV6-3	TRBJ2-1	NA	14	few	CASNTRPDDDEQFF	TGTGCCAGCAATACACGGCCGGACGACGATGAGCAGTTCTTC
TRBV27	TRBJ1-1	NA	15	NA	CASNPTGPQGGDAFF	TGTGCCAGCAACCCGACTGGGCCTCAGGGAGGGGATGCTTTCTTT
TRBV7-9	TRBJ2-2	TRBD1	14	few	CASSSRTGRGELFF	TGTGCCAGCAGCTCAAGGACAGGGCGAGGGGAGCTGTTTTTT
TRBV6-6	TRBJ2-7	NA	12	NA	CASGLGDHEQYF	TGTGCCAGCGGACTCGGCGACCACGAGCAGTACTTC
TRBV3-1	TRBJ2-7	NA	15	NA	CASSQEGPLSYEQYF	TGTGCCAGCAGCCAAGAGGGACCCCTTTCCTACGAGCAGTACTTC
TRBV19	TRBJ2-1	NA	13	many	CASSVPPRNEQFF	TGTGCCAGTAGTGTCCCCCCTCGCAATGAGCAGTTCTTC
TRBV5-4	TRBJ2-7	NA	13	many	CASSLVGGHEQYF	TGTGCCAGCAGCTTGGTAGGTGGTCACGAGCAGTACTTC
TRBV4-3	TRBJ2-2	NA	19	few	CASSQERLDAVQNTGELFF	TGCGCCAGCAGCCAAGAAAGACTAGACGCGGTTCAAAACACCGGGGAGCTGTTTTTT
TRBV19	TRBJ2-1	TRBD2	14	few	CASSGLAAYNEQFF	TGTGCCAGTAGTGGCCTAGCGGCCTACAATGAGCAGTTCTTC
TRBV7-8	TRBJ2-1	NA	15	few	CASSFFRTNYNEQFF	TGTGCCAGCAGCTTTTTTCGGACAAATTACAATGAGCAGTTCTTC
TRBV14	TRBJ2-3	NA	13	many	CASSQNGALTKYF	TGTGCCAGCAGCCAGAACGGGGCCCTGACGAAGTATTTT
TRBV9	TRBJ2-3	NA	16	NA	CASSVSQGTSTDTQYF	TGTGCCAGCAGCGTTTCCCAGGGGACTAGCACAGATACGCAGTATTTT
TRBV12-3/TRBV12-4	TRBJ2-3	TRBD1	15	many	CASSFLDRGADTQYF	TGTGCCAGCAGTTTTCTGGACAGGGGAGCAGATACGCAGTATTTT